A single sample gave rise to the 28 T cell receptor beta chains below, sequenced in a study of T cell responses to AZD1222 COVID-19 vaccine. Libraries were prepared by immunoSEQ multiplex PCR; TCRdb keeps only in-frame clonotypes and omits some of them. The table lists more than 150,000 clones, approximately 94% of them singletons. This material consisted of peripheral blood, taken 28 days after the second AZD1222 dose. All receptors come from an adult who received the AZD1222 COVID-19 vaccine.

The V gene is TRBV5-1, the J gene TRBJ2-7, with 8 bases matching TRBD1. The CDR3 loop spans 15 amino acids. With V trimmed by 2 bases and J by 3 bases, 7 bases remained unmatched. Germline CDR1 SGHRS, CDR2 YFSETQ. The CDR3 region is CASSFIAGGVYEQYF. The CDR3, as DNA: TGCGCCAGCAGCTTCATTGCAGGGGGCGTCTACGAGCAGTACTTC.

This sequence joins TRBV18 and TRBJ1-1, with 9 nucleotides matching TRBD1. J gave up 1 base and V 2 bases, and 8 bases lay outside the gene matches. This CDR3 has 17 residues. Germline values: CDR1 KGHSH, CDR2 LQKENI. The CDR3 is CASSPTETGGANTEAFF. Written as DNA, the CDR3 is TGTGCCAGCTCACCAACGGAGACAGGGGGTGCGAACACTGAAGCTTTCTTT.

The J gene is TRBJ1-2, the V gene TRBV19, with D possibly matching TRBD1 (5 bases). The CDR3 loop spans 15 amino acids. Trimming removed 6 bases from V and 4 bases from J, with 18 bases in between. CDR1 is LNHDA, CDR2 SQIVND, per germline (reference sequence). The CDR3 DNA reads TGTGCCAGTAGGTCAACCGGGACGGTGGGCTATGGCTACACCTTC. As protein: CASRSTGTVGYGYTF.

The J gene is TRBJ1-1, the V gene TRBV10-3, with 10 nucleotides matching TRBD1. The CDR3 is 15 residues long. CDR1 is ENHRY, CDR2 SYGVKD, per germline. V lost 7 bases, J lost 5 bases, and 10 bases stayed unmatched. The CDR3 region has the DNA TGTGCCATCAATAGTAGGGACAGGGGAGTTACTGAAGCTTTCTTT. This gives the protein CAINSRDRGVTEAFF.

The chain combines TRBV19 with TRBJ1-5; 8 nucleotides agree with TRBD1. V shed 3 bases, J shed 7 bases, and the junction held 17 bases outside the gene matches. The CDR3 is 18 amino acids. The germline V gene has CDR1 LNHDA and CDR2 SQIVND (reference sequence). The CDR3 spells CASSILGQGAGPRQPQHF. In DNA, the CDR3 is TGTGCCAGTAGTATTCTAGGACAGGGTGCGGGGCCGAGACAGCCCCAGCATTTT.

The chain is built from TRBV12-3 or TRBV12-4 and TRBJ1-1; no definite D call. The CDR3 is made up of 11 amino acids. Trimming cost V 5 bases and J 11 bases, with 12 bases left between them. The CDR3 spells CASSQSTKAFF. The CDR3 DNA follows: TGTGCCAGCAGTCAATCTACGAAGGCTTTCTTT.

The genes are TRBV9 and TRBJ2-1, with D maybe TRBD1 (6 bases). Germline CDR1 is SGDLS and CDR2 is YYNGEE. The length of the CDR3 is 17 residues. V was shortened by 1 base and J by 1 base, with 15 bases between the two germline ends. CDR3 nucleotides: TGTGCCAGCAGCGTACGTTTTGAGCAGGGGTCCTACAATGAGCAGTTCTTC. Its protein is CASSVRFEQGSYNEQFF.

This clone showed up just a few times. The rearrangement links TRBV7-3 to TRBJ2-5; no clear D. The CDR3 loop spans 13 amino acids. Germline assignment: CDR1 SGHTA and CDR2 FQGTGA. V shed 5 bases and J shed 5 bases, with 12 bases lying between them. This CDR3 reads CASSPDRGETQYF. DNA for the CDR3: TGTGCCAGCAGCCCGGACCGTGGGGAGACCCAGTACTTC.

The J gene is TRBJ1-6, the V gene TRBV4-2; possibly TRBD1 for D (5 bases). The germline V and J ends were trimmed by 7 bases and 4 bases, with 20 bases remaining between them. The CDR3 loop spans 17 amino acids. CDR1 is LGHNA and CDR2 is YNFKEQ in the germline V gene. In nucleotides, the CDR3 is TGTGCCAGCACCAATCAACGAGGGGAAATTTATAATTCACCCCTCCACTTT. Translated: CASTNQRGEIYNSPLHF.

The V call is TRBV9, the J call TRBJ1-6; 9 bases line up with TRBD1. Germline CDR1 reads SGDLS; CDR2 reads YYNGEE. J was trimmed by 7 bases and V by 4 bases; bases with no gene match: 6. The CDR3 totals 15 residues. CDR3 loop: CASSLEGQGNSPLHF. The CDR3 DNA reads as TGTGCCAGCAGCCTAGAGGGACAGGGAAATTCACCCCTCCACTTT.

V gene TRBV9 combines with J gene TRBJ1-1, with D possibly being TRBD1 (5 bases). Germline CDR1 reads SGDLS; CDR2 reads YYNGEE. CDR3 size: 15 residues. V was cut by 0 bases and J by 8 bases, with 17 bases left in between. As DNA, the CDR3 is TGTGCCAGCAGCGTAGGAGACAGCCTAGGCAAAGAAGCTTTCTTT. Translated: CASSVGDSLGKEAFF.

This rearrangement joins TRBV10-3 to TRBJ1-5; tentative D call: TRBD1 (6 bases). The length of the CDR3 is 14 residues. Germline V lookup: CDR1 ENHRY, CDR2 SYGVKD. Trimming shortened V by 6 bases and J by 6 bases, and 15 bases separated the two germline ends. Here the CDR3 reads CAISPEGGGQPQHF. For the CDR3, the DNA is TGTGCCATCAGCCCTGAAGGGGGAGGTCAGCCCCAGCATTTT.

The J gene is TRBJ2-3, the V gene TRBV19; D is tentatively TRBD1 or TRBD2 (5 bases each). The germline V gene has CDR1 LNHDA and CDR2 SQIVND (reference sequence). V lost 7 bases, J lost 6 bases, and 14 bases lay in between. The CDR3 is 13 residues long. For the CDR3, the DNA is TGTGCCAGTAAGGGCAGGGTAGCGGATACGCAGTATTTT. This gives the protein CASKGRVADTQYF.

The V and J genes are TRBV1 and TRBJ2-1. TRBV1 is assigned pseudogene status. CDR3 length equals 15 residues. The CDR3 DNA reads TGCACCAGCAGCCGGCCGGGGCGACGAGGTAATGAGCAGTTCTTC. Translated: CTSSRPGRRGNEQFF.

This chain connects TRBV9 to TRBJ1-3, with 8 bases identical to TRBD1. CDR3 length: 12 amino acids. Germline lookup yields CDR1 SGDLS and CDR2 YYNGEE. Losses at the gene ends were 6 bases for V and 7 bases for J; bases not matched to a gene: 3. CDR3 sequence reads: CASNRGENTIYF. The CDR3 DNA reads TGTGCCAGCAACAGGGGGGAGAACACCATATATTTT.

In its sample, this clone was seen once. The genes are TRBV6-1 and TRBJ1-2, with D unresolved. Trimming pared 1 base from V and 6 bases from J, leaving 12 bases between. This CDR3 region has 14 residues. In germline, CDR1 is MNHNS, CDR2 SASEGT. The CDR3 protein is CASSEVGRLNGYTF. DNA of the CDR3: TGTGCCAGCAGTGAAGTAGGCAGGTTAAATGGCTACACCTTC.

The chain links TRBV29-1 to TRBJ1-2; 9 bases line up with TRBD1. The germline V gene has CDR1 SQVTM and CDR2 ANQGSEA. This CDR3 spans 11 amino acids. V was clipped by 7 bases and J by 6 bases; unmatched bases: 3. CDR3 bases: TGCAGCGCGTGGACAGGGGATGGCTACACCTTC. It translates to CSAWTGDGYTF.

Here the CDR3 DNA reads TGTGCCAGCAGCGCCTTGGGGAGGGCCTACAATGAGCAGTTCTTC. Its translation: CASSALGRAYNEQFF. This rearrangement joins TRBV9 to TRBJ2-1; TRBD2 aligns across 7 bases. Germline lookup yields CDR1 SGDLS and CDR2 YYNGEE. The CDR3 has 15 amino acids. The trim removed 3 bases at V and 2 bases at J, leaving 5 bases unmatched.

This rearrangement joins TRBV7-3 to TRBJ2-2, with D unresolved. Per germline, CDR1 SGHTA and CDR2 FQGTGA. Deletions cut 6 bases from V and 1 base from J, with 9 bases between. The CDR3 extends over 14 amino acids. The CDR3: CASSMTVNTGELFF. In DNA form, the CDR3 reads TGTGCCAGCAGTATGACGGTGAACACCGGGGAGCTGTTTTTT.

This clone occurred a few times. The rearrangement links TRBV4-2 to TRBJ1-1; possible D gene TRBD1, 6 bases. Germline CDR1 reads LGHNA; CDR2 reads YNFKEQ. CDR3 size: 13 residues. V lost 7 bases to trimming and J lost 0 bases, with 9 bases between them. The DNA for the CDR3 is TGTGCCAGCAAAGGACAGATGAACACTGAAGCTTTCTTT. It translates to CASKGQMNTEAFF.

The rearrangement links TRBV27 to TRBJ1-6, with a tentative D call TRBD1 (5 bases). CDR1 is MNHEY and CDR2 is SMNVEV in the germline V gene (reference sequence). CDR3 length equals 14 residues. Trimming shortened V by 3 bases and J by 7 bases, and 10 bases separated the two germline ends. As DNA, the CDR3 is TGTGCCAGCAGTTTCTGGGGCGGCAATTCACCCCTCCACTTT. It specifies CASSFWGGNSPLHF.

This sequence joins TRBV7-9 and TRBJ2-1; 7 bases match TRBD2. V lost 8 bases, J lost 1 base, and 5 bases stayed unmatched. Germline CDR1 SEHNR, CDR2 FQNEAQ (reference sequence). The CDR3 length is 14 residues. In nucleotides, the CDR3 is TGTGCCAGCGCTGGGCGGGGGTCCTACAATGAGCAGTTCTTC. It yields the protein CASAGRGSYNEQFF.

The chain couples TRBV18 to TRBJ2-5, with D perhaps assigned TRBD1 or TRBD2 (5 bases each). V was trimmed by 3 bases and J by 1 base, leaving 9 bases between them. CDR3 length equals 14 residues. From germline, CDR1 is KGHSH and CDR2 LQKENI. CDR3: CASSPRGAQETQYF. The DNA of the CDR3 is TGTGCCAGCTCACCGAGAGGGGCCCAAGAGACCCAGTACTTC. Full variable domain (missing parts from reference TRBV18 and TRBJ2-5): NAGVMQNPRHLVRRRGQEARLRCSPMKGHSHVYWYRQLPEEGLKFMVYLQKENIIDESGMPKERFSAEFPKEGPSILRIQQVVRGDSAAYFCASSPRGAQETQYFGPGTRLLVL.

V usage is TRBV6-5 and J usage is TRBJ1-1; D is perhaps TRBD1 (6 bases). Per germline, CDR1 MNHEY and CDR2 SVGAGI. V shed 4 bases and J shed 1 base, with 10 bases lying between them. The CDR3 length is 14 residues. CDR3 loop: CASSSDRRNTEAFF. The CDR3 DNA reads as TGTGCCAGCAGTTCCGACAGGCGGAACACTGAAGCTTTCTTT.

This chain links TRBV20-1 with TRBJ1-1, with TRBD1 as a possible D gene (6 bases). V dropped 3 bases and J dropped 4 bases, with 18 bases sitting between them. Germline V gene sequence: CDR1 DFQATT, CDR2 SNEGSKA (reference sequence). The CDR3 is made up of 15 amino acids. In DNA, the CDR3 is TGCAGTGCTAGTCCCATTGGGGGCGAGGCCACTGAAGCTTTCTTT. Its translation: CSASPIGGEATEAFF.

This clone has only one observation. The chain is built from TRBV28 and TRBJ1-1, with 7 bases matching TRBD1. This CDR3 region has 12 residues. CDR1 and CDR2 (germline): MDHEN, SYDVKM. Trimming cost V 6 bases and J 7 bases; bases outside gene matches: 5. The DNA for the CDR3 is TGTGCCAGCAGGACAGGGATCCTTGAAGCTTTCTTT. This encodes CASRTGILEAFF.

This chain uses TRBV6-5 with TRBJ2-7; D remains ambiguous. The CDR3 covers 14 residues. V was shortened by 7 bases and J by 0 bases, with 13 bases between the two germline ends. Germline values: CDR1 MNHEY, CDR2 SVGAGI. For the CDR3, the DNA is TGTGCCAGCACCAAGGCTGGGAACTCCTACGAGCAGTACTTC. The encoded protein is CASTKAGNSYEQYF.

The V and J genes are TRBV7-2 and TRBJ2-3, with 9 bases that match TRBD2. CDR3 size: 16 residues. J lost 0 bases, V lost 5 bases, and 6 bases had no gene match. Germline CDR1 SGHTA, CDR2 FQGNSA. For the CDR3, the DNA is TGTGCCAGCAGCCCGACGAGCGGGAGGAGCACAGATACGCAGTATTTT. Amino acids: CASSPTSGRSTDTQYF.